Sequencing of this T cell receptor (beta chain) was carried out in a study of shared clonotypes between healthy human individuals. Study context: CD4 naive and memory got three plates each, CD8 naive two, CD8 memory one. Study-level findings and limits: Read depth was anticipated to influence clonotype sharing among donors. Lower generation probabilities were found for non-shared clonotypes than for those shared by all four donors.

The assay was carried out at the deep level. TCRdb's copy holds only in-frame clones and misses some; the assay was immunoSEQ multiplex PCR. The sample gives about 610,000 clones, roughly 95% of which show up once; less than 0.12% is in the top ten. This clone occurred once. Antigen: not known. There are 10 residues in the CDR3. Germline V gene data show CDR1 as SQVTM and CDR2 as ANQGSEA. It was CD45RO-negative cells, positively selected for CCR7, that made up naive CD8 cells, with terminally differentiated effector memory CD45RA+ cells excluded. This chain joins TRBV29-1 and TRBJ2-5; no clear D gene. The J call may be faulty, since TRBJ2-7 better matches the DNA end. The TCR was taken from a woman aged 25-40 years in good health. What was sequenced was naive CD8+ T cells sorted from blood. CDR3 sequence (DNA): TGCAGCGTTGTAGACTACGAGCAGTACTTC. It specifies CSVVDYEQYF.